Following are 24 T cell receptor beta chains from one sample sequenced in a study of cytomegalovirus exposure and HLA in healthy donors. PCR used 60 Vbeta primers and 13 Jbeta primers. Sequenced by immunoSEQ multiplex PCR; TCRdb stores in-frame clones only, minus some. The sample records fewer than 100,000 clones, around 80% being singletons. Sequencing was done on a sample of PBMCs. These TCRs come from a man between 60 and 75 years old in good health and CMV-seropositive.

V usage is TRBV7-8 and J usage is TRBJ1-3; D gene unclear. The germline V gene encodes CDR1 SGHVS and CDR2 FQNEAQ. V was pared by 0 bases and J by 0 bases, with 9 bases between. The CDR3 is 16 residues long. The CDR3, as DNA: TGTGCCAGCAGCTTAGCGGTCCTGAGCTCTGGAAACACCATATATTTT. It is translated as CASSLAVLSSGNTIYF.

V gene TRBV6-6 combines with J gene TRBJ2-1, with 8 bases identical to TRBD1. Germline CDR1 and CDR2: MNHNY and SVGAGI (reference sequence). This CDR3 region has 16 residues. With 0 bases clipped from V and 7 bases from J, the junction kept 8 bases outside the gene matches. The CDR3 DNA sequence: TGTGCCAGCAGTTACTCGAGTCCCAGGGGGCGGAATGAGCAGTTCTTC. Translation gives CASSYSSPRGRNEQFF.

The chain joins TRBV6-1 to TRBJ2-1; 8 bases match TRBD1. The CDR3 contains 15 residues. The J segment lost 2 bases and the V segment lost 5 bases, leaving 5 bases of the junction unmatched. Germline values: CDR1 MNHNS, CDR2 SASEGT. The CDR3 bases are TGTGCCAGCAGTAATGACAGGGGAACCTACAATGAGCAGTTCTTC. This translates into CASSNDRGTYNEQFF.

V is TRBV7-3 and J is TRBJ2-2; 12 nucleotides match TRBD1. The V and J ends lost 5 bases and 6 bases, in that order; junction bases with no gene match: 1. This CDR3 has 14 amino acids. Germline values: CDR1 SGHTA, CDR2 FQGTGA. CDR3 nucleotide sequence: TGTGCCAGCAGCGGGACAGGGGGCCCCGGGGAGCTGTTTTTT. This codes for CASSGTGGPGELFF.

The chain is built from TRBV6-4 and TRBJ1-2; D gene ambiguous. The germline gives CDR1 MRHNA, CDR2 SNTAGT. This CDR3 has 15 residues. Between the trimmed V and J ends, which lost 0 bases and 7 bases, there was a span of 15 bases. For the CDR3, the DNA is TGTGCCAGCAGTGACTCGAAATACCGGCGGGTTGGCTACACCTTC. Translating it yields CASSDSKYRRVGYTF.

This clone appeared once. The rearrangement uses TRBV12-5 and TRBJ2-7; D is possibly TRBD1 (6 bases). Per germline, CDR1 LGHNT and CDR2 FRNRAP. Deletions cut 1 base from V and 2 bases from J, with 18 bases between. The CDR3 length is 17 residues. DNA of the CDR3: TGTGCTAGTGGTTTGGCCCCGAAGACAGGACATCCCTACGAGCAGTACTTC. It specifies CASGLAPKTGHPYEQYF. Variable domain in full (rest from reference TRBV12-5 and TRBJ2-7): DARVTQTPRHKVTEMGQEVTMRCQPILGHNTVFWYRQTMMQGLELLAYFRNRAPLDDSGMPKDRFSAEMPDATLATLKIQPSEPRDSAVYFCASGLAPKTGHPYEQYFGPGTRLTVT.

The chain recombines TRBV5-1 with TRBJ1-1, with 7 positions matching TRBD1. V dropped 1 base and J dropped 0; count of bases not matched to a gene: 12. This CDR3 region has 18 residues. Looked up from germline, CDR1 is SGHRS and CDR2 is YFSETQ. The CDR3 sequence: CASSLPLTGTVLNTEAFF. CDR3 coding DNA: TGCGCCAGCAGCTTGCCCTTAACCGGGACAGTCTTGAACACTGAAGCTTTCTTT.

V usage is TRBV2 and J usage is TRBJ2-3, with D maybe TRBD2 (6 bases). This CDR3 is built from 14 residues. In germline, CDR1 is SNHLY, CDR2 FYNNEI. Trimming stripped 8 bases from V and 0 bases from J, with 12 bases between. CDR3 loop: CASRGLVSTDTQYF. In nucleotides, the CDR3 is TGTGCCAGCCGGGGACTTGTAAGCACAGATACGCAGTATTTT.

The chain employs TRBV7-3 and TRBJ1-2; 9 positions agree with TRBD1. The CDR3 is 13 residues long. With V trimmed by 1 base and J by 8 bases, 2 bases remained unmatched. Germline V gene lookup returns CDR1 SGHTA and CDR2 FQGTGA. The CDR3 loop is CASSLNTGGGYTF. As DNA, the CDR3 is TGTGCCAGCAGCTTAAATACAGGGGGCGGCTACACCTTC.

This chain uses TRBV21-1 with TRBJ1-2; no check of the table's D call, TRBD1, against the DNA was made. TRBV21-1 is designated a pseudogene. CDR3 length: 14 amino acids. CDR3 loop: CASSRQGRRYGYTF. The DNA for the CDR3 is TGTGCCAGCAGCCGGCAGGGGAGAAGGTATGGCTACACCTTC.

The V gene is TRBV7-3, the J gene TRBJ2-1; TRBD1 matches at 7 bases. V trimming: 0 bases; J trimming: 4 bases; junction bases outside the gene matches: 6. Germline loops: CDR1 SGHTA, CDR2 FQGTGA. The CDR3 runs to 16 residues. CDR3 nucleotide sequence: TGTGCCAGCAGCTTAACGAGGGGGCCATTTTACAATGAGCAGTTCTTC. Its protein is CASSLTRGPFYNEQFF.

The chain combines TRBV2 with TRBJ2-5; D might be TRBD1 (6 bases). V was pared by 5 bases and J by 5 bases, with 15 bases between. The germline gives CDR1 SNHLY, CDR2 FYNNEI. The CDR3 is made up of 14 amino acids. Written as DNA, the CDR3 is TGTGCCAGCAGTCCGAGGACAGTTACTGAGACCCAGTACTTC. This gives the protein CASSPRTVTETQYF. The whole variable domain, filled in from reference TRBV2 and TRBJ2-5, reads EPEVTQTPSHQVTQMGQEVILRCVPISNHLYFYWYRQILGQKVEFLVSFYNNEISEKSEIFDDQFSVERPDGSNFTLKIRSTKLEDSAMYFCASSPRTVTETQYFGPGTRLLVL.

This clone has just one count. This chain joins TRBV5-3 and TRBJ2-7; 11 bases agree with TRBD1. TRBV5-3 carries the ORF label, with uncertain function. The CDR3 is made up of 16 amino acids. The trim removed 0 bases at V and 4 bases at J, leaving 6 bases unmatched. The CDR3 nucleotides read TGTGCCAGAAGCTTGGCCCGGGGACAGGGGGGGTACGAGCAGTACTTC. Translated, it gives CARSLARGQGGYEQYF.

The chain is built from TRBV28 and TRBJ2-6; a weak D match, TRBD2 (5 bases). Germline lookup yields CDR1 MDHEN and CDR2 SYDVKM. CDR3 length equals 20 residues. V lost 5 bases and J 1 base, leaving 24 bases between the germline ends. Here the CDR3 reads CASSPTTPGYSDSGANVLTF. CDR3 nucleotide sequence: TGTGCCAGCAGTCCAACCACTCCGGGGTATTCAGATTCTGGGGCCAACGTCCTGACTTTC.

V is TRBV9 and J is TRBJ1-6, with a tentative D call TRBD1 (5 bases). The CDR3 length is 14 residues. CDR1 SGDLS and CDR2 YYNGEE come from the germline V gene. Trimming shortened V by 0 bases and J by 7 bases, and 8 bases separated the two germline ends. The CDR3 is CASSVARGNSPLHF. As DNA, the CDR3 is TGTGCCAGCAGCGTAGCTAGGGGAAATTCACCCCTCCACTTT. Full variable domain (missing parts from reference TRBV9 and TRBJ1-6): DSGVTQTPKHLITATGQRVTLRCSPRSGDLSVYWYQQSLDQGLQFLIQYYNGEERAKGNILERFSAQQFPDLHSELNLSSLELGDSALYFCASSVARGNSPLHFGNGTRLTVT.

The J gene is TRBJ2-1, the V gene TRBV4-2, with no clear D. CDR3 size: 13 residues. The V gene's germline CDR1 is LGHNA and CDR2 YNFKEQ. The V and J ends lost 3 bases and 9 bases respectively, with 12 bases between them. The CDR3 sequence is CASSHPGNVEQFF. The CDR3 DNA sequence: TGTGCCAGCAGCCACCCGGGTAATGTTGAGCAGTTCTTC.

The CDR3 DNA follows: TGTGCCAGCAGTACTAGCCGGCGAGGGGCGCGTGGGGAGACCCAGTACTTC. Encoded protein: CASSTSRRGARGETQYF. The chain uses TRBV7-9 and TRBJ2-5; D possibly corresponds to TRBD2 (6 bases). With 6 bases removed from V and 5 bases from J, the gap between germline ends came to 25 bases. Looked up from germline, CDR1 is SEHNR and CDR2 is FQNEAQ (reference sequence). There are 17 residues in the CDR3.

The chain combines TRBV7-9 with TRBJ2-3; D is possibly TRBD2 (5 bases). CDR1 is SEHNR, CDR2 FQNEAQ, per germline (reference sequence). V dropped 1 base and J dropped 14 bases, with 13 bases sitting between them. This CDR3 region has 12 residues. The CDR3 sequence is CASSLEAGPLYF. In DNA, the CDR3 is TGTGCCAGCAGCTTAGAGGCGGGTCCTTTGTATTTT.

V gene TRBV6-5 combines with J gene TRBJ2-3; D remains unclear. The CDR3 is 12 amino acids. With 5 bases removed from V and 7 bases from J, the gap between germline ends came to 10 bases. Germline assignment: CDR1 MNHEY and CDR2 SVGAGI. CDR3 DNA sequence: TGTGCCAGCAGTGAGCGAGGAAATACGCAGTATTTT. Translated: CASSERGNTQYF.

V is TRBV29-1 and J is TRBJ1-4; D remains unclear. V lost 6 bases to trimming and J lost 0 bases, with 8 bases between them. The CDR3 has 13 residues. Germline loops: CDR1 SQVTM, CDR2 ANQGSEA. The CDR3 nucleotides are TGCAGCGTGATGAGGACAACTAATGAAAAACTGTTTTTT. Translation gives CSVMRTTNEKLFF.

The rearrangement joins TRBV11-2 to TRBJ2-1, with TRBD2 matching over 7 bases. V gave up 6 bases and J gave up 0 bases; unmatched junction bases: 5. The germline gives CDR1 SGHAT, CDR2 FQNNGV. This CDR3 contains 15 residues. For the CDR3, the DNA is TGTGCCAGCAGTCAACGCGGGAGCTCCTACAATGAGCAGTTCTTC. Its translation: CASSQRGSSYNEQFF. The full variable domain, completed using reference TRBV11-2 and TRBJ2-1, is EAGVAQSPRYKIIEKRQSVAFWCNPISGHATLYWYQQILGQGPKLLIQFQNNGVVDDSQLPKDRFSAERLKGVDSTLKIQPAKLEDSAVYLCASSQRGSSYNEQFFGPGTRLTVL.

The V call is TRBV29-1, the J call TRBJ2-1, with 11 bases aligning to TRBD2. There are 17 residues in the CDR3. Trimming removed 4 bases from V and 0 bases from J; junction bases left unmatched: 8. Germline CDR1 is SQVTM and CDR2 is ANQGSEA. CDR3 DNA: TGCAGCGTTGTGCCTAGCGGGGGGCAATACTCCTACAATGAGCAGTTCTTC. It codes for CSVVPSGGQYSYNEQFF.

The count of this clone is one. CDR3 amino acids: CASSTNGDLVQYF. CDR3 nucleotides: TGTGCCAGTAGTACCAACGGGGATTTGGTGCAGTATTTT. The chain uses TRBV19 and TRBJ2-3, with D possibly TRBD2 on 5 matching bases. The V and J ends lost 4 bases and 11 bases respectively, with 16 bases between them. CDR1 is LNHDA, CDR2 SQIVND, per germline (reference sequence). CDR3 length equals 13 residues.

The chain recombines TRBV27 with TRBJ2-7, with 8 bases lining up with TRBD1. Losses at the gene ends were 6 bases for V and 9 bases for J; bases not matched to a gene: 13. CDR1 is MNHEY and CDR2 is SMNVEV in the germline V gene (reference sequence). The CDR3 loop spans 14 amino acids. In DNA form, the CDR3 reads TGTGCCAGCAGCACTGGACAGGGCGTTATCAGGCAGTACTTC. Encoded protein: CASSTGQGVIRQYF.